This is a list of T cell receptor beta chains from one sample in a study of graft-versus-host responses after intestinal transplantation. TCRdb keeps only in-frame clones here, not all; method: immunoSEQ multiplex PCR. The table shows fewer than 150,000 clones, with 85% to 95% occurring only once. Which antigens these TCRs recognize remains unknown. The sample here was unstimulated CD4+ T cells sorted from spleen or lymph node cells, taken before intestinal transplant. The receptors stem from a human donor who received an intestinal transplant. Both conserved end residues are part of each CDR3. The order of the fields is V gene, J gene, CDR3 protein.

TRBV18	TRBJ2-3	CASSPLSGATDTQYF
TRBV2	TRBJ1-3	CASRIEGGAGNTIYF
TRBV6-1	TRBJ1-4	CASRTDITNEKLFF
TRBV9	TRBJ2-3	CASSVRLTGTDTQYF
TRBV4-1	TRBJ2-7	CASSQEYLRGEQYF
TRBV5-4	TRBJ2-7	CASSSRAGRDQYEQYF
TRBV7-3	TRBJ2-7	CASSLRGAPYEQYF
TRBV7-9	TRBJ2-7	CASSDRDGRREQYF
TRBV4-1	TRBJ2-5	CASSQVGREQETQYF
TRBV7-9	TRBJ1-1	CASSSMGDTEAFF
TRBV5-1	TRBJ2-2	CASSSTGQGTYAGELFF
TRBV11-2	TRBJ2-7	CASSLDRGEQYF
TRBV28	TRBJ2-4	CASSSGGATKNIQYF
TRBV4-1	TRBJ1-5	CASSQWGSNQPQHF
TRBV6-6	TRBJ2-2	CASAAQGTPTGELFF
TRBV5-4	TRBJ1-2	CASSFRDRLYGYTF
TRBV19	TRBJ1-1	CASSITGSAFF
TRBV6-1	TRBJ1-1	CASSVSTGGGTEAFF
TRBV5-1	TRBJ2-1	CASSLGWTGTVIEQFF
TRBV5-1	TRBJ2-3	CASRTSTDTQYF
TRBV29-1	TRBJ1-1	CSVANVVRANTEAFF
TRBV4-2	TRBJ1-2	CASSQDGGDSPTYGYTF
TRBV18	TRBJ1-1	CASSPSGTGRPNTEAFF
TRBV18	TRBJ2-1	CASSLSGDYNEQFF
TRBV4-1	TRBJ1-2	CASSQSPGQGNYGYTF
TRBV7-9	TRBJ2-1	CASSLRGGSSYNEQFF
TRBV1	TRBJ2-6	CTSSCQGLCTSRANVLTF
TRBV7-9	TRBJ2-3	CASSPRGRQLTDTQYF
TRBV5-1	TRBJ2-2	CASSLEGPGTGELFF